One and the same sample provided the 12 T cell receptor beta chains below, sequenced in a study of HIV-infected patients and healthy controls (dated by TCRdb to the mid-2010s). Libraries came from 5' RACE. TCRdb names Illumina MiSeq as the instrument used. TCRdb trimmed public reads at Q25 via fastp, called clones via MiXCR and kept in-frame beta chains. Here each entry gathers all rows of one CDR3 protein and keeps the most common genes and DNA. Here the sample has more than 60,000 distinct CDR3 sequences; about 19% occur a single time. Of the sample, around 1.4% is held by the ten largest clones. What was sequenced was CD4+ T cells from blood. Source of these receptors: a human donor in good health.

This clonotype came up a few times. The chain combines TRBV30 with TRBJ2-5; TRBD1 matches at 9 bases. V lost 2 bases, J lost 5 bases, and 9 bases stayed unmatched. Germline V gene lookup returns CDR1 GTSNPN and CDR2 SVGIG (reference sequence). The CDR3 is 15 residues long. The CDR3 sequence is CAWSNVGQGFETQYF. CDR3 nucleotide sequence: TGTGCCTGGAGTAATGTGGGACAGGGCTTCGAGACCCAGTACTTC. Using reference TRBV30 and TRBJ2-5 for the parts outside the CDR3, the full variable domain is SQTIHQWPATLVQPVGSPLSLECTVEGTSNPNLYWYRQAAGRGLQLLFYSVGIGQISSEVPQNLSASRPQDRQFILSSKKLLLSDSGFYLCAWSNVGQGFETQYFGPGTRLLVL.

The chain uses TRBV3-1 and TRBJ2-2, with TRBD2 as a possible D gene (7 bases). V lost 2 bases, J lost 3 bases, and 13 bases lay in between. Germline V gives CDR1 LGHDT, CDR2 YNNKEL (reference sequence). The CDR3 extends over 16 amino acids. CDR3 sequence: CASSQRGARDTGELFF. The CDR3, as DNA: TGTGCCAGCAGCCAACGGGGGGCGCGCGACACCGGGGAGCTGTTTTTT.

This clonotype appeared many times. The CDR3 DNA follows: TGTGCCAGCTCACCACTAGCGGGAGATTTGACAGATACGCAGTATTTT. Translated, it gives CASSPLAGDLTDTQYF. The chain couples TRBV18 to TRBJ2-3; TRBD2 aligns across 9 bases. The CDR3 contains 16 residues. Trimming cost V 1 base and J 3 bases; bases outside gene matches: 5. From germline, CDR1 is KGHSH and CDR2 LQKENI.

This clonotype was detected ten times or more. The rearrangement joins TRBV3-1 to TRBJ1-1; D uncertain. V was pared by 0 bases and J by 4 bases, with 12 bases between. This CDR3 region has 15 residues. Germline assignment: CDR1 LGHDT and CDR2 YNNKEL (reference sequence). The CDR3 spells CASSQDLGAPTEAFF. The CDR3 nucleotides read TGTGCCAGCAGCCAAGATTTGGGTGCGCCCACTGAAGCTTTCTTT. Filled out from reference TRBV3-1 and TRBJ1-1, the complete variable domain reads DTAVSQTPKYLVTQMGNDKSIKCEQNLGHDTMYWYKQDSKKFLKIMFSYNNKELIINETVPNRFSPKSPDKAHLNLHINSLELGDSAVYFCASSQDLGAPTEAFFGQGTRLTVV.

This clonotype was recorded a few times. The V gene is TRBV14, the J gene TRBJ1-5, with D maybe TRBD1 (5 bases). The CDR3 has 16 residues. Per germline, CDR1 SGHDN and CDR2 FVKESK. Trimming left V 4 bases short and J 1 base short, with 14 bases between. CDR3 sequence (DNA): TGTGCCAGCAGCCCCCCGCCAGGGAAGAGCAATCAGCCCCAGCATTTT. Its translation: CASSPPPGKSNQPQHF.

In this sample, this clonotype turned up many times. The chain is built from TRBV2 and TRBJ2-1, with 10 bases matching TRBD2. CDR1 and CDR2 from the germline V gene are SNHLY and FYNNEI. CDR3 size: 16 residues. Germline trimming cut 6 bases from V and 7 bases from J; bases unmatched to any gene: 12. The CDR3 DNA is TGTGCCAGCAGCGGGTCTAGCGGGAGAGTCGGGAATGAGCAGTTCTTC. Translating gives CASSGSSGRVGNEQFF.

The table lists this clonotype with many counts. V and J are TRBV6-1 and TRBJ1-1, with a tentative D call TRBD1 (5 bases). V lost 3 bases, J lost 2 bases, and 13 bases lay in between. The CDR3 extends over 15 amino acids. CDR1 is MNHNS, CDR2 SASEGT, per germline. The CDR3 DNA sequence: TGTGCCAGCAGTGATCACAGGCGTCCTAACACTGAAGCTTTCTTT. Translated, it gives CASSDHRRPNTEAFF.

The chain links TRBV7-3 to TRBJ1-1; no reliable D call. This CDR3 has 13 residues. Germline CDR1 SGHTA, CDR2 FQGTGA. V was cut by 2 bases and J by 4 bases, with 8 bases left in between. CDR3 protein: CASSLGDSTEAFF. DNA of the CDR3: TGTGCCAGCAGCTTAGGGGATTCCACTGAAGCTTTCTTT.

The chain recombines TRBV29-1 with TRBJ1-2; the D is unclear. In germline, CDR1 is SQVTM, CDR2 ANQGSEA. The germline V and J ends were trimmed by 2 bases and 1 base, with 11 bases remaining between them. This CDR3 is built from 14 residues. The CDR3 DNA is TGCAGCGTTGAATTGCACAGAAATAACTATGGCTACACCTTC. Translating it yields CSVELHRNNYGYTF.

This clonotype was observed a handful of times. The chain is built from TRBV20-1 and TRBJ2-7; TRBD2 matches 9 bases. With V trimmed by 3 bases and J by 5 bases, 8 bases remained unmatched. Germline V gene sequence: CDR1 DFQATT, CDR2 SNEGSKA (reference sequence). The CDR3 sequence is 14 residues long. The CDR3 DNA follows: TGCAGTGCTAGTGCACGCGGGAGGGGCCACGAGCAGTACTTC. This sequence encodes CSASARGRGHEQYF.

This chain links TRBV19 with TRBJ1-5; 12 positions agree with TRBD1. CDR1 is LNHDA, CDR2 SQIVND, per germline (reference sequence). The CDR3 is made up of 19 amino acids. The V segment lost 3 bases and the J segment 2 bases; nucleotides outside the gene matches: 11. CDR3 nucleotides: TGTGCCAGTAGTATCTCGTTTGGGACAGGGGGCATGGGCAATCAGCCCCAGCATTTT. This gives the protein CASSISFGTGGMGNQPQHF.

This chain joins TRBV7-6 and TRBJ2-3; D call uncertain. The CDR3 runs 15 residues. Germline V gene lookup returns CDR1 SGHVS and CDR2 FNYEAQ. V was trimmed by 8 bases and J by 3 bases, leaving 18 bases between them. The CDR3 region has the DNA TGTGCCAGCGGGCTAACGGACCGTCGAACAGATACGCAGTATTTT. Its translation: CASGLTDRRTDTQYF.